This TCR beta chain originates from a study of cytomegalovirus exposure and HLA in healthy donors. General study results and limits: Sequencing artifact likely explains a cluster of highly shared sequence variants.

From germline, CDR1 is LNHDA and CDR2 SQIVND (reference sequence). The CDR3 sequence is 14 residues long. J gave up 6 bases and V 6 bases, and 9 bases lay outside the gene matches. The PCR ran on 60 Vbeta and 13 Jbeta primers. Clones were read by immunoSEQ multiplex PCR, and TCRdb kept only the in-frame ones, dropping some. Seen here are roughly 120,000 clones, 75% to 90% observed once, and the top ten hold just over 2.5%. On this clone itself: Its antigen remains unidentified.

The source material was PBMCs. The receptor's source is a man aged 25-40 years in good health and CMV-seronegative. The V and J genes are TRBV19 and TRBJ1-1; 8 nucleotides align to TRBD1. The CDR3, as DNA: TGTGCCAGTAGATACCAGGGGGCGAATGCTGAAGCTTTCTTT. Amino acid sequence: CASRYQGANAEAFF. The full variable domain, completed using reference TRBV19 and TRBJ1-1, is DGGITQSPKYLFRKEGQNVTLSCEQNLNHDAMYWYRQDPGQGLRLIYYSQIVNDFQKGDIAEGYSVSREKKESFPLTVTSAQKNPTAFYLCASRYQGANAEAFFGQGTRLTVV.